The 15 T cell receptor beta chains reported below all come from one sample, sequenced in a study of PD-1 blockade in mismatch repair-deficient tumors (dated by TCRdb to about 2017). Library creation used the immunoSEQ multiplex PCR assay. TCRdb mirrors the immuneACCESS table, restricted to in-frame sequences. Some clones are absent from its copies; in checked studies, under half trace to an unresolved V gene, and the reason for the others is unknown. Counted in this sample were thousands of clones; about 90% of them appeared once. The ten most abundant clones make up about an eighth of the sample. The time point label on this specimen signifies: approximately 11-day in vitro stimulation with candidate neoantigen peptide 7. No cognate antigen is known for these TCRs. Source: cells cultured in vitro, taken from a patient treated with pembrolizumab. The receptors originated from an adult with mismatch repair-deficient cancer.

The gene calls are TRBV27 and TRBJ2-3; no clear D gene. Trimming shortened V by 6 bases and J by 0 bases, and 10 bases separated the two germline ends. The CDR3 has 14 amino acids. Per the germline V gene, CDR1 is MNHEY and CDR2 is SMNVEV (reference sequence). CDR3 DNA: TGTGCCAGCAGCCTTAAGTATAGCACAGATACGCAGTATTTT. Translation gives CASSLKYSTDTQYF.

V usage is TRBV25-1 and J usage is TRBJ2-7; D possibly corresponds to TRBD1 (5 bases). This CDR3 has 12 residues. V lost 4 bases to trimming and J lost 6 bases, with 10 bases between them. Germline CDR1 and CDR2: MGHDK and SYGVNS. CDR3: CASSVPGIEQYF. For the CDR3, the DNA is TGTGCCAGCAGTGTCCCAGGGATCGAGCAGTACTTC.

The chain couples TRBV5-5 to TRBJ2-5, with 10 bases fitting TRBD2. The CDR3 is 16 amino acids. The V gene's germline CDR1 is SGHKS and CDR2 YYEKEE (reference sequence). J was trimmed by 2 bases and V by 4 bases; bases with no gene match: 8. The CDR3 spells CASSLPSGSPQETQYF. DNA of the CDR3: TGTGCCAGCAGCCTCCCTAGCGGGAGCCCTCAAGAGACCCAGTACTTC.

J is TRBJ2-1 and V is TRBV7-2, with D unclear. This CDR3 has 15 amino acids. V shed 1 base and J shed 0 bases, with 7 bases lying between them. Germline V gene sequence: CDR1 SGHTA, CDR2 FQGNSA. The CDR3 is CASSLVESSYNEQFF. DNA of the CDR3: TGTGCCAGCAGCTTAGTAGAAAGCTCCTACAATGAGCAGTTCTTC.

The CDR3 loop is CASSLGWAIFESSGANVLTF. The CDR3 nucleotides read TGTGCCAGCAGTTTAGGCTGGGCCATATTCGAGAGCTCTGGGGCCAACGTCCTGACTTTC. This rearrangement joins TRBV27 to TRBJ2-6; D remains ambiguous. V was clipped by 2 bases and J by 0 bases, with 20 bases between them. The CDR3 runs 20 residues. Germline lookup yields CDR1 MNHEY and CDR2 SMNVEV (reference sequence).

This chain joins TRBV27 and TRBJ2-3; the D gene could be TRBD1 or TRBD2 (5 bases each). Germline lookup yields CDR1 MNHEY and CDR2 SMNVEV (reference sequence). The V end lost 7 bases, the J end lost 5 bases, and 19 bases lay between the germline ends. The CDR3 has 15 residues. The CDR3 region has the DNA TGTGCCAGCAACTTGAGCGGAAGGGGATTAGATACGCAGTATTTT. This encodes CASNLSGRGLDTQYF.

The chain joins TRBV6-5 to TRBJ1-1; the D gene is possibly TRBD1 (6 bases). V lost 6 bases and J lost 5, with 13 bases in between. The CDR3 spans 13 residues. Germline V gives CDR1 MNHEY, CDR2 SVGAGI. Here the CDR3 DNA reads TGTGCCAGCAGACTAGGGGGTGATACTGAAGCTTTCTTT. This translates into CASRLGGDTEAFF.

This CDR3 is CASSMRHPTYEQYF. CDR3 DNA sequence: TGTGCCAGTAGTATGAGGCACCCAACCTACGAGCAGTACTTC. The rearrangement joins TRBV19 to TRBJ2-7; D is unresolved. Trimming cost V 3 bases and J 2 bases, with 11 bases left between them. The CDR3 sequence is 14 residues long. Germline CDR1 LNHDA, CDR2 SQIVND (reference sequence).

This sequence joins TRBV5-4 and TRBJ2-1, with D maybe TRBD2 (5 bases). The germline V gene has CDR1 SGHNT and CDR2 YYREEE (reference sequence). V shed 2 bases and J shed 9 bases, with 18 bases lying between them. The CDR3 totals 15 residues. Here the CDR3 DNA reads TGTGCCAGCAGCTTCCGCCAAGGGAGACGGAGTGAGCAGTTCTTC. It translates to CASSFRQGRRSEQFF.

V is TRBV10-1 and J is TRBJ1-4; unclear D gene. The germline CDR1 and CDR2 sequences are WNHNN and SYGVQD (reference sequence). V lost 6 bases to trimming and J lost 10 bases, with 12 bases between them. This CDR3 has 12 amino acids. The CDR3 sequence: CASSGLVGKLFF. In nucleotides, the CDR3 is TGCGCCAGCAGCGGCCTGGTCGGAAAACTGTTTTTT.

V and J are TRBV10-3 and TRBJ2-7, with D perhaps matching TRBD1 (6 bases). V was cut by 10 bases and J by 4 bases, with 14 bases left in between. This CDR3 is 12 amino acids long. Germline CDR1 reads ENHRY; CDR2 reads SYGVKD. CDR3 sequence (DNA): TGTGCCACCTCGGACAGATCTTACGAGCAGTACTTC. This encodes CATSDRSYEQYF.

The table lists this clone with a few counts. This chain joins TRBV5-4 and TRBJ1-4; D not certain. Germline values: CDR1 SGHNT, CDR2 YYREEE (reference sequence). The CDR3 is 17 residues long. V lost 4 bases and J 7 bases, leaving 23 bases between the germline ends. CDR3 sequence reads: CASSRSDTGWGGEKLFF. CDR3 bases: TGTGCCAGCAGCCGATCCGATACGGGGTGGGGAGGTGAAAAACTGTTTTTT.

The V gene is TRBV28, the J gene TRBJ2-7; 7 bases line up with TRBD2. The ends lost 7 bases at V and 3 bases at J; junction bases unmatched: 12. The germline V gene encodes CDR1 MDHEN and CDR2 SYDVKM. The CDR3 totals 15 residues. CDR3 sequence reads: CASKLWEGPGYEQYF. DNA for the CDR3: TGTGCCAGCAAACTCTGGGAGGGGCCGGGCTACGAGCAGTACTTC.

For the CDR3, the DNA is TGCGCCAGCAGTCCGAGCGGGAAGAACACCGGGGAGCTGTTTTTT. Translating it yields CASSPSGKNTGELFF. The gene calls are TRBV23-1 and TRBJ2-2, with 7 positions matching TRBD2. Being an ORF, TRBV23-1 has a function that is uncertain. Unmatched junction bases numbered 3, after V lost 4 bases and J lost 1 base. The CDR3 loop spans 15 amino acids.

The chain uses TRBV4-2 and TRBJ2-7; unclear D gene. This CDR3 has 16 residues. Between the trimmed V and J ends, which lost 1 base and 1 base, there was a span of 14 bases. The germline V gene has CDR1 LGHNA and CDR2 YNFKEQ. The CDR3 region is CASSQVVSGSSYEQYF. CDR3 nucleotides: TGTGCCAGCAGCCAAGTGGTGTCCGGGTCTTCCTACGAGCAGTACTTC.